This record concerns one T cell receptor beta chain sequence. No antigen is known for it. This entry comes from a study of blood T cells in healthy people across ages. Study-level results: Versus aged donors, long-lived donors had higher diversity and more naive CD4+ cells.

Primers used in a second PCR of roughly 6 to 11 cycles were a sample-barcoded 5' primer and a J-beta primer mix. A minimum of 2.5 million CDR3-containing paired-end reads was obtained for each sample. TCRdb recomputed calls from the 5' RACE reads with MiXCR, one row per CDR3 protein. The sample has some 1,500,000 distinct CDR3 sequences; roughly two fifths are singletons. The V end lost 5 bases, the J end lost 3 bases, and 13 bases lay between the germline ends. This CDR3 contains 14 residues. The V gene's germline CDR1 is SGHTA and CDR2 FQGNSA. Sequencing used blood. The receptor's source is a woman between 18 and 29 years old in good health. The genes are TRBV7-2 and TRBJ1-2; D uncertain. Written as DNA, the CDR3 is TGTGCCAGCAGCCCCCGGGGAGCCGACTATGGCTACACCTTC. Translation gives CASSPRGADYGYTF.